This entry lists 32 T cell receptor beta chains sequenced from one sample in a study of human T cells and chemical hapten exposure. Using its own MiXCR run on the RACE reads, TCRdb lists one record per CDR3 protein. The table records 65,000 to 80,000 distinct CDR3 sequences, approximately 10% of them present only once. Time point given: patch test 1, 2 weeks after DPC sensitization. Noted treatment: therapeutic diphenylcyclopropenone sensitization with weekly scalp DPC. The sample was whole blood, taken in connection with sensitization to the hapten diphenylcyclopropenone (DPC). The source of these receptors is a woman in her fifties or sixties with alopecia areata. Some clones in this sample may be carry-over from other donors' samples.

The CDR3 bases are TGTGCCAGCAGTGAACCAAGGAGCACTGAAGCTTTCTTT. Protein: CASSEPRSTEAFF. The genes are TRBV6-1 and TRBJ1-1; no clear D gene. V lost 2 bases and J lost 4, with 8 bases in between. The CDR3 consists of 13 residues. Per the germline V gene, CDR1 is MNHNS and CDR2 is SASEGT.

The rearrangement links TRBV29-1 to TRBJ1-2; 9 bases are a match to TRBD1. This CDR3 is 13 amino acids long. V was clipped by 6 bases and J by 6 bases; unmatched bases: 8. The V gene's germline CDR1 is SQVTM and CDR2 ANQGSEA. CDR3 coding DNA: TGCAGCGTGCACCGGGACAGGGAAGATGGCTACACCTTC. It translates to CSVHRDREDGYTF.

Here the CDR3 reads CASSLDSGRDEQFF. The CDR3 bases are TGTGCCAGCAGCTTGGATAGCGGGAGGGATGAGCAGTTCTTC. The V gene is TRBV5-4, the J gene TRBJ2-1; TRBD2 aligns across 11 bases. Per germline, CDR1 SGHNT and CDR2 YYREEE (reference sequence). CDR3 size: 14 residues. After removal of 0 bases from V and 8 bases from J, the junction contained 1 base not matched to a gene.

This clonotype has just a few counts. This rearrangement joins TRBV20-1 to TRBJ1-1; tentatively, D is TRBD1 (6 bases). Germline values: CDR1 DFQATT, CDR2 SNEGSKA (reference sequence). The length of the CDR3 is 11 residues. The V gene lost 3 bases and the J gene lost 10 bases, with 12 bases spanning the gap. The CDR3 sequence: CSASDNRAAFF. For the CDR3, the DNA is TGCAGTGCTAGCGACAACAGGGCAGCTTTCTTT.

CDR3 sequence reads: CSARRPSYNEQFF. The DNA of the CDR3 is TGCAGTGCTAGAAGACCGTCCTACAATGAGCAGTTCTTC. J is TRBJ2-1 and V is TRBV20-1, with D unresolved. CDR1 DFQATT and CDR2 SNEGSKA come from the germline V gene (reference sequence). V was clipped by 2 bases and J by 1 base, with 6 bases between them. The CDR3 contains 13 residues.

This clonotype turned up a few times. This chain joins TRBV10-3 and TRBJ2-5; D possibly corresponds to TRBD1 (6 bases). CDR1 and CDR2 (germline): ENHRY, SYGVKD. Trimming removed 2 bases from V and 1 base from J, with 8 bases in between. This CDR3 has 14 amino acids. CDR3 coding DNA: TGTGCCATCAGTGAGAAAGGGGGCCAAGAGACCCAGTACTTC. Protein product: CAISEKGGQETQYF.

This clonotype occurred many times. CDR3 region: CSVAQPNTEAFF. DNA for the CDR3: TGCAGCGTTGCACAGCCGAACACTGAAGCTTTCTTT. The J gene is TRBJ1-1, the V gene TRBV29-1; D gene unclear. With 4 bases removed from V and 1 base from J, the gap between germline ends came to 7 bases. Germline-derived CDR1 and CDR2 are SQVTM and ANQGSEA. This CDR3 has 12 residues. Supplemented by reference TRBV29-1 and TRBJ1-1, the full variable domain reads SAVISQKPSRDICQRGTSLTIQCQVDSQVTMMFWYRQQPGQSLTLIATANQGSEATYESGFVIDKFPISRPNLTFSTLTVSNMSPEDSSIYLCSVAQPNTEAFFGQGTRLTVV.

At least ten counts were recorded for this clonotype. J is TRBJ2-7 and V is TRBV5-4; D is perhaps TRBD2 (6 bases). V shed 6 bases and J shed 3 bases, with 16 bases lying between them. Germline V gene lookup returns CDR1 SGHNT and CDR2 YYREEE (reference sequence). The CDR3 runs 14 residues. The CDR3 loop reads CASTLGDGGYEQYF. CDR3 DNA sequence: TGTGCCAGCACCCTTGGGGACGGGGGCTACGAGCAGTACTTC.

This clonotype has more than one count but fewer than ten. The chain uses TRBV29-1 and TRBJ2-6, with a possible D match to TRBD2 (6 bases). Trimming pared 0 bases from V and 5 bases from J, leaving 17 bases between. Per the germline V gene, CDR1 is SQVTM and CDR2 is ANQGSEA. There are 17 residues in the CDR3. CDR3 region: CSVEEARGGKRANVLTF. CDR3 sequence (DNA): TGCAGCGTTGAAGAGGCGAGGGGAGGCAAGCGGGCCAACGTCCTGACTTTC.

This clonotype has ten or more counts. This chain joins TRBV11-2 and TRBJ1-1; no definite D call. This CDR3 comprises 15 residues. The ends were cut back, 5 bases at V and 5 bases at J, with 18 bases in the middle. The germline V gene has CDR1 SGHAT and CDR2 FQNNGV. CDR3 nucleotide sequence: TGTGCCAGCAGCCTAACTGGCTCCATGGGGACTGAAGCTTTCTTT. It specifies CASSLTGSMGTEAFF. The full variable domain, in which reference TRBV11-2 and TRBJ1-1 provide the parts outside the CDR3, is EAGVAQSPRYKIIEKRQSVAFWCNPISGHATLYWYQQILGQGPKLLIQFQNNGVVDDSQLPKDRFSAERLKGVDSTLKIQPAKLEDSAVYLCASSLTGSMGTEAFFGQGTRLTVV.

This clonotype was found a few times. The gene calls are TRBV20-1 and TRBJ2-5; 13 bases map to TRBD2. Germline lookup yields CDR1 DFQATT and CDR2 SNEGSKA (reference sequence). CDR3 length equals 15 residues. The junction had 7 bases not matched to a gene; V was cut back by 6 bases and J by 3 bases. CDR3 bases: TGCAGTGCCAATTCTGGGACTAGCGGGGAAGAGACCCAGTACTTC. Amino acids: CSANSGTSGEETQYF.

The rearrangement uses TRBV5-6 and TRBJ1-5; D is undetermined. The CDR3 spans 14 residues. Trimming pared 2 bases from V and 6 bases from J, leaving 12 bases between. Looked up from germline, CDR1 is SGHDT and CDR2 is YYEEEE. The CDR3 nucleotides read TGTGCCAGCAGCTTAGCAGGCGTCGGTCAGCCCCAGCATTTT. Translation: CASSLAGVGQPQHF. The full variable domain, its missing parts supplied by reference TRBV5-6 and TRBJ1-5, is DAGVTQSPTHLIKTRGQQVTLRCSPKSGHDTVSWYQQALGQGPQFIFQYYEEEERQRGNFPDRFSGHQFPNYSSELNVNALLLGDSALYLCASSLAGVGQPQHFGDGTRLSIL.

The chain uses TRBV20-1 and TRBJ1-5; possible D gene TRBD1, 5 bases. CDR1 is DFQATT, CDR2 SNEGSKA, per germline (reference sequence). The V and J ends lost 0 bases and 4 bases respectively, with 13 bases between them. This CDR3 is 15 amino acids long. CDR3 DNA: TGCAGTGCTAGAGATCTGGCAGGGATGAATCAGCCCCAGCATTTT. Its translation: CSARDLAGMNQPQHF.

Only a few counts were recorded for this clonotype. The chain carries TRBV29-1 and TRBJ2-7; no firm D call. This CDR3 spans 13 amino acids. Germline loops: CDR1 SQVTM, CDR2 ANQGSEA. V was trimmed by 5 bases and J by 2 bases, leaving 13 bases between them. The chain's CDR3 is CSVYGLPAYEQYF. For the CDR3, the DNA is TGCAGCGTTTACGGTTTACCCGCCTACGAGCAGTACTTC.

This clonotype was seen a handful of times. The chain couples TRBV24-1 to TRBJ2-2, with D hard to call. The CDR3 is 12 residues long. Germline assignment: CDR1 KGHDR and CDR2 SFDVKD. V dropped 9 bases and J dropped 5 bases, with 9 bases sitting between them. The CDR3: CATQVTTGELFF. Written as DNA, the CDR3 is TGTGCCACCCAGGTGACGACCGGGGAGCTGTTTTTT.

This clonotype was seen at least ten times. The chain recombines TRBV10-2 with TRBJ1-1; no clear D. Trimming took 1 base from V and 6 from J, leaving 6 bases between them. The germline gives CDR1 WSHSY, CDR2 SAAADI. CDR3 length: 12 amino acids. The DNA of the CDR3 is TGCGCCAGCAGTGAGTGGGCCGCTGAAGCTTTCTTT. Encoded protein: CASSEWAAEAFF.

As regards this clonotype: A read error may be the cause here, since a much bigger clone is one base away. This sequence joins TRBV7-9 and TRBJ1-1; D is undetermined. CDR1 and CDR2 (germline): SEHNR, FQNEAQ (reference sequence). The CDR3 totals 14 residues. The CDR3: CASSLLAGNTVAFF. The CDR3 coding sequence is TGTGCCAGCTCCCTCCTCGCGGGGAACACTGTAGCTTTCTTT.

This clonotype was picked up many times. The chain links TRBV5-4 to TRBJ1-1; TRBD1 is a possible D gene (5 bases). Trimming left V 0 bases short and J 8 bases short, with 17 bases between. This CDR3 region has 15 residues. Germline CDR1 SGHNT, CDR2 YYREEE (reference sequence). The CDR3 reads CASSLAAQSRGEAFF. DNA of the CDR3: TGTGCCAGCAGCTTGGCCGCCCAGAGCCGGGGGGAAGCTTTCTTT.

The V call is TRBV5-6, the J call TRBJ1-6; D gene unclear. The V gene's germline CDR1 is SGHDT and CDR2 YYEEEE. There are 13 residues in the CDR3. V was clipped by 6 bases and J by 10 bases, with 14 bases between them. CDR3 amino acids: CASTTVGQSPLHF. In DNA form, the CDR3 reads TGTGCCAGCACCACAGTCGGGCAGTCACCCCTCCACTTT.

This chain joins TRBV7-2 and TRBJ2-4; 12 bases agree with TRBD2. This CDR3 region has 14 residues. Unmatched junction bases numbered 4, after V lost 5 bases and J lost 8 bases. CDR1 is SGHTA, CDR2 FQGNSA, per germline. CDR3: CASSPTSGSDIQYF. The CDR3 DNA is TGTGCCAGCAGCCCGACTAGCGGGAGTGACATTCAGTACTTC.

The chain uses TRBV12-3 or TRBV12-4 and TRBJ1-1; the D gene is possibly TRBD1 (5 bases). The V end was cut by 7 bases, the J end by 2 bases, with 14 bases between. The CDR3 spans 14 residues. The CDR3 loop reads CASNINGANTEAFF. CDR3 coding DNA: TGTGCCAGCAACATTAACGGGGCCAACACTGAAGCTTTCTTT.

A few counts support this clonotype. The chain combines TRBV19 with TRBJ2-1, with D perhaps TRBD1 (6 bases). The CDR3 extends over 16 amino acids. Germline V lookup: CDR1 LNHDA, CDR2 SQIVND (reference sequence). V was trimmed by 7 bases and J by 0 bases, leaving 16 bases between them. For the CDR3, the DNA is TGTGCCAGTACCCAACAGGGCGGACTCTCCTACAATGAGCAGTTCTTC. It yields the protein CASTQQGGLSYNEQFF.

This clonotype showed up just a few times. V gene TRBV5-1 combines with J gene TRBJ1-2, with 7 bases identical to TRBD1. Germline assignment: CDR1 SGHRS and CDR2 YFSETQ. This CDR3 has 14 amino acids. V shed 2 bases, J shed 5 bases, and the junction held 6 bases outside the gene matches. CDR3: CASSFEGAGYGYTF. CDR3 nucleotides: TGCGCCAGCAGCTTCGAGGGGGCAGGATATGGCTACACCTTC. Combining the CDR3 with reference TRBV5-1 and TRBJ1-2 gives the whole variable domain KAGVTQTPRYLIKTRGQQVTLSCSPISGHRSVSWYQQTPGQGLQFLFEYFSETQRNKGNFPGRFSGRQFSNSRSEMNVSTLELGDSALYLCASSFEGAGYGYTFGSGTRLTVV.

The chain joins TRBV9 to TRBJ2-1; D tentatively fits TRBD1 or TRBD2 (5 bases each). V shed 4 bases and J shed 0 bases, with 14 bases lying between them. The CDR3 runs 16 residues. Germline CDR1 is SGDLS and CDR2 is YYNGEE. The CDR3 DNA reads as TGTGCCAGCAGCCCGGGGACGTCGAGCTCCTACAATGAGCAGTTCTTC. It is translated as CASSPGTSSSYNEQFF.

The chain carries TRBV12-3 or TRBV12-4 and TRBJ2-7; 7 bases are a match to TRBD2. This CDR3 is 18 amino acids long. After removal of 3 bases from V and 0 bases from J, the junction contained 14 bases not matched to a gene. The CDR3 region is CASSLRSGGSASSYEQYF. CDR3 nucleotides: TGTGCCAGCAGTTTGCGTAGTGGCGGGAGCGCGAGCTCCTACGAGCAGTACTTC.

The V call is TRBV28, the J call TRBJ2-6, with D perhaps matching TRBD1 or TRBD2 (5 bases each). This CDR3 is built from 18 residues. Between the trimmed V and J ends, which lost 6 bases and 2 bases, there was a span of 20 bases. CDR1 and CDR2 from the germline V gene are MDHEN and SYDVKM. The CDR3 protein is CASRMGRTAGAGANVLTF. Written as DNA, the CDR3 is TGTGCCAGCAGAATGGGACGCACGGCTGGTGCTGGGGCCAACGTCCTGACTTTC.

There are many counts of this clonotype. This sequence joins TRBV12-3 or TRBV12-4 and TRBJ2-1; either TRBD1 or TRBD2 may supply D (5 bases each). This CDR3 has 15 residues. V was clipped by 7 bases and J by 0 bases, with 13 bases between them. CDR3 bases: TGTGCCAGCATTGGGGGAGCCACCTCCTACAATGAGCAGTTCTTC. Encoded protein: CASIGGATSYNEQFF.

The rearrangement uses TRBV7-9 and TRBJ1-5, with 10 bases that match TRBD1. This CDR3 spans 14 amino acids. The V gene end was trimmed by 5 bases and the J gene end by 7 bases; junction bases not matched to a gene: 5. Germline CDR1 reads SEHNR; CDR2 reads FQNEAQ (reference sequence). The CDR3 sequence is CASSQDRGGQPQHF. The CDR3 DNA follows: TGTGCCAGCAGCCAGGACAGGGGGGGACAGCCCCAGCATTTT.

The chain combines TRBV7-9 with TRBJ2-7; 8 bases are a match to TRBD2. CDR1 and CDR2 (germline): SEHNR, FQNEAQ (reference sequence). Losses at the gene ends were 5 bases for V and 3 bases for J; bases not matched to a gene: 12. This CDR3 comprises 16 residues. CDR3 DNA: TGTGCCAGCAGCCCTACGAACGGACTAGCTCACTACGAGCAGTACTTC. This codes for CASSPTNGLAHYEQYF. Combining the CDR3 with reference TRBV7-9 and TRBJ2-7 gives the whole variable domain DTGVSQNPRHKITKRGQNVTFRCDPISEHNRLYWYRQTLGQGPEFLTYFQNEAQLEKSRLLSDRFSAERPKGSFSTLEIQRTEQGDSAMYLCASSPTNGLAHYEQYFGPGTRLTVT.

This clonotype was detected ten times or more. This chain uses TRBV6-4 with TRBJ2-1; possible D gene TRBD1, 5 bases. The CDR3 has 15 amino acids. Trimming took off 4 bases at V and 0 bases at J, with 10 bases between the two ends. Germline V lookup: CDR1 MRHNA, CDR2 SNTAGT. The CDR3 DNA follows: TGTGCCAGCAGTGCCTCAGGGAACTCCTACAATGAGCAGTTCTTC. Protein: CASSASGNSYNEQFF.

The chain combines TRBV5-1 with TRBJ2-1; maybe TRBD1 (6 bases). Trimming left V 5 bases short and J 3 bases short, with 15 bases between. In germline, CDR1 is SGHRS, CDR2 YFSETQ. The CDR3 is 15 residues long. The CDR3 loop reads CASRRSGASYNEQFF. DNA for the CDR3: TGCGCCAGCAGACGGTCAGGGGCAAGCTACAATGAGCAGTTCTTC.

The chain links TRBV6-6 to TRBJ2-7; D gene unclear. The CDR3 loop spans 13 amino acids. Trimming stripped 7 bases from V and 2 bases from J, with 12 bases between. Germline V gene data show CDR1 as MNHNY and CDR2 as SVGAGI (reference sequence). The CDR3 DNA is TGTGCCAGCAACCCGGTTGGAACCTACGAGCAGTACTTC. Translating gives CASNPVGTYEQYF.